The 23 T cell receptor beta chains below come from one sample, sequenced in a study of cytomegalovirus exposure and HLA in healthy donors (TCRdb year 2017). Library preparation was by the immunoSEQ multiplex PCR assay. The multiplex PCR relied on a mix of 60 forward primers for TCR Vbeta segments and 13 reverse primers for TCR Jbeta segments. TCRdb stores this immuneACCESS table with in-frame sequences only. Part of the clones is absent; in the studies checked, under half of the shortfall reflects unresolved V genes, and no reason is known for the rest. For this sample there are under 200,000 clones; over 65% appear just once. Less than 3.5% of the sample comes from the top ten. Sequenced: PBMCs. The receptors come from a woman between 40 and 50 years old in good health and CMV-seropositive.

A word on this clone: Within the sample, other DNA sequences also encode this same CDR3. The rearrangement uses TRBV7-2 and TRBJ2-7, with 8 nucleotides matching TRBD2. Germline V gene sequence: CDR1 SGHTA, CDR2 FQGNSA. CDR3 size: 14 residues. V trimming: 1 base; J trimming: 4 bases; junction bases outside the gene matches: 3. CDR3 nucleotides: TGTGCCAGCAGCTTAGGCGGGGGGTTTTACGAGCAGTACTTC. Translated: CASSLGGGFYEQYF. The full variable domain, completed using reference TRBV7-2 and TRBJ2-7, is GAGVSQSPSNKVTEKGKDVELRCDPISGHTALYWYRQSLGQGLEFLIYFQGNSAPDKSGLPSDRFSAERTGGSVSTLTIQRTQQEDSAVYLCASSLGGGFYEQYFGPGTRLTVT.

This clone was observed a few times. The CDR3 region is CASSSGGVPGSYEQYF. The DNA of the CDR3 is TGTGCCAGCAGCTCGGGCGGGGTCCCGGGCTCCTACGAGCAGTACTTC. V is TRBV5-4 and J is TRBJ2-7; possibly TRBD2 for D (6 bases). Germline V gives CDR1 SGHNT, CDR2 YYREEE (reference sequence). CDR3 size: 16 residues. V was cut by 3 bases and J by 0 bases, with 16 bases left in between.

The J gene is TRBJ2-6, the V gene TRBV5-1; a weak D match, TRBD1 (6 bases). Trimming left V 0 bases short and J 0 bases short, with 13 bases between. There are 18 residues in the CDR3. Per germline, CDR1 SGHRS and CDR2 YFSETQ. CDR3 protein: CASSLEGVQSSGANVLTF. DNA of the CDR3: TGCGCCAGCAGCTTGGAGGGGGTCCAGAGCTCTGGGGCCAACGTCCTGACTTTC.

The rearrangement links TRBV6-4 to TRBJ1-6, with a tentative D call TRBD1 (5 bases). CDR1 is MRHNA, CDR2 SNTAGT, per germline. This CDR3 contains 15 residues. Trimming removed 3 bases from V and 5 bases from J, with 11 bases in between. The CDR3 loop is CASSEIGGNNSPLHF. Here the CDR3 DNA reads TGTGCCAGCAGTGAAATCGGGGGTAATAATTCACCCCTCCACTTT.

This clone showed up just a few times. This chain links TRBV28 with TRBJ1-2; D not resolved. The CDR3 contains 12 residues. Trimming removed 6 bases at V and 8 bases at J, with 13 bases between. The germline V gene has CDR1 MDHEN and CDR2 SYDVKM. The CDR3 reads CASSQGPGGYTF. The CDR3 DNA sequence: TGTGCCAGCAGCCAAGGACCGGGGGGCTACACCTTC.

The genes are TRBV6-5 and TRBJ1-2, with TRBD1 matching over 9 bases. The CDR3 contains 13 residues. Germline V gene lookup returns CDR1 MNHEY and CDR2 SVGAGI. J lost 7 bases, V lost 4 bases, and 4 bases had no gene match. CDR3 loop: CASSWDRASGYTF. CDR3 DNA sequence: TGTGCCAGCAGTTGGGACAGGGCTAGTGGCTACACCTTC.

This clone was recorded once. The chain employs TRBV28 and TRBJ1-2, with 7 bases matching TRBD1. V lost 5 bases to trimming and J lost 6 bases; unmatched junction nucleotides: 12. Looked up from germline, CDR1 is MDHEN and CDR2 is SYDVKM. CDR3 length: 15 residues. DNA for the CDR3: TGTGCCAGCAGTCTTGGGAACAGGGGTTTCAATGGCTACACCTTC. It translates to CASSLGNRGFNGYTF.

The J gene is TRBJ1-1, the V gene TRBV9; no firm D call. The germline gives CDR1 SGDLS, CDR2 YYNGEE. There are 14 residues in the CDR3. V was pared by 0 bases and J by 6 bases, with 12 bases between. The CDR3, as DNA: TGTGCCAGCAGCGTAGGTTACTTCAAACCTGAAGCTTTCTTT. Protein product: CASSVGYFKPEAFF.

Concerning this clone: Germline is not matched at one junction end, which may reflect a read error. The chain has TRBV5-1 and TRBJ1-2, with 7 bases that match TRBD1. The CDR3 spans 13 residues. Germline CDR1 SGHRS, CDR2 YFSETQ. This CDR3 reads CASSSGTEYGYPF. Here the CDR3 DNA reads TGCGCCAGCAGCTCCGGGACAGAATATGGCTACCCCTTC.

This clone was observed once. V is TRBV2 and J is TRBJ1-5, with TRBD1 as a possible D gene (5 bases). There are 14 residues in the CDR3. Looked up from germline, CDR1 is SNHLY and CDR2 is FYNNEI. V gave up 4 bases and J gave up 0 bases, with 7 bases separating them. Here the CDR3 DNA reads TGTGCCAGCAGTGGACAGTATAGCAATCAGCCCCAGCATTTT. Encoded protein: CASSGQYSNQPQHF.

The V gene is TRBV4-2, the J gene TRBJ2-2; 7 nucleotides align to TRBD2. In germline, CDR1 is LGHNA, CDR2 YNFKEQ. V lost 0 bases to trimming and J lost 1 base; unmatched junction nucleotides: 11. The CDR3 totals 19 residues. The CDR3, as DNA: TGTGCCAGCAGCCAAGATCTCGTTACTAGCGCCTTGAACACCGGGGAGCTGTTTTTT. This translates into CASSQDLVTSALNTGELFF.

This clone was seen only a few times. The CDR3 DNA reads TGTGCCAGTATCGCAGGGACAGGGAGTTCTGGGGAGACCCAGTACTTC. As protein: CASIAGTGSSGETQYF. This chain uses TRBV19 with TRBJ2-5; TRBD1 matches at 9 bases. The CDR3 is 16 amino acids. The V gene's germline CDR1 is LNHDA and CDR2 SQIVND (reference sequence). The ends lost 7 bases at V and 5 bases at J; junction bases unmatched: 14.

This sequence joins TRBV19 and TRBJ2-6, with D tentatively TRBD1 (6 bases). Germline V lookup: CDR1 LNHDA, CDR2 SQIVND (reference sequence). V lost 5 bases, J lost 2 bases, and 13 bases lay in between. This CDR3 contains 16 residues. CDR3 loop: CASSAQQGAGANVLTF. CDR3 nucleotide sequence: TGTGCCAGTAGTGCCCAACAGGGCGCTGGGGCCAACGTCCTGACTTTC.

There are a few counts of this clone. The rearrangement joins TRBV11-2 to TRBJ1-4; D possibly corresponds to TRBD1 (5 bases). The length of the CDR3 is 12 residues. CDR1 is SGHAT, CDR2 FQNNGV, per germline. Trimming took 5 bases from V and 8 from J, leaving 9 bases between them. The CDR3 sequence: CASSRSGEKLFF. The DNA of the CDR3 is TGTGCCAGCAGCAGATCAGGGGAAAAACTGTTTTTT.

The chain has TRBV18 and TRBJ2-7, with 8 bases matching TRBD1. The V gene's germline CDR1 is KGHSH and CDR2 LQKENI. The CDR3 contains 14 residues. V shed 3 bases, J shed 4 bases, and the junction held 5 bases outside the gene matches. This CDR3 is CASSPGQGPYEQYF. CDR3 nucleotide sequence: TGTGCCAGCTCACCTGGACAGGGACCATACGAGCAGTACTTC.

This clone turned up a few times. J is TRBJ2-6 and V is TRBV19, with D unclear. Germline loops: CDR1 LNHDA, CDR2 SQIVND (reference sequence). Between the trimmed V and J ends, which lost 1 base and 0 bases, there was a span of 4 bases. The CDR3 length is 15 residues. The CDR3 protein is CASSIGSSGANVLTF. DNA of the CDR3: TGTGCCAGTAGTATAGGGAGCTCTGGGGCCAACGTCCTGACTTTC.

The DNA for the CDR3 is TGTGCCAGCAGGGCTAGCGGGGAAGAGACCCAGTACTTC. Protein: CASRASGEETQYF. This chain links TRBV6-1 with TRBJ2-5, with 9 bases identical to TRBD2. CDR3 length equals 13 residues. The V gene's germline CDR1 is MNHNS and CDR2 SASEGT. With 6 bases clipped from V and 3 bases from J, the junction kept 2 bases outside the gene matches.

The V gene is TRBV7-3, the J gene TRBJ2-2, with TRBD2 identical over 7 bases. The V gene's germline CDR1 is SGHTA and CDR2 FQGTGA. The CDR3 has 14 residues. The ends lost 7 bases at V and 4 bases at J; junction bases unmatched: 6. The CDR3 region is CASMRRERTGELFF. CDR3 DNA sequence: TGTGCCAGCATGCGGCGGGAGCGCACCGGGGAGCTGTTTTTT. The whole variable domain, filled in from reference TRBV7-3 and TRBJ2-2, reads GAGVSQTPSNKVTEKGKYVELRCDPISGHTALYWYRQSLGQGPEFLIYFQGTGAADDSGLPNDRFFAVRPEGSVSTLKIQRTERGDSAVYLCASMRRERTGELFFGEGSRLTVL.

The genes are TRBV18 and TRBJ2-7; 11 nucleotides agree with TRBD2. This CDR3 contains 16 residues. Germline assignment: CDR1 KGHSH and CDR2 LQKENI. Germline trimming cut 3 bases from V and 4 bases from J; bases unmatched to any gene: 8. The CDR3 DNA sequence: TGTGCCAGCTCACCCAAAGGGACTAGCGGAGCGTACGAGCAGTACTTC. Translation: CASSPKGTSGAYEQYF.

The rearrangement uses TRBV7-2 and TRBJ1-2, with D tentatively TRBD1 (5 bases). The germline CDR1 and CDR2 sequences are SGHTA and FQGNSA. Trimming cost V 5 bases and J 8 bases, with 18 bases left between them. The CDR3 runs 14 residues. The CDR3 protein is CASSPAARERGYTF. The CDR3 bases are TGTGCCAGCAGCCCCGCGGCCAGGGAAAGAGGCTACACCTTC.

The chain couples TRBV21-1 to TRBJ2-7; the DNA was not used to check the table's D call, TRBD1. TRBV21-1 is a pseudogene locus. This CDR3 is 13 amino acids long. CDR3 protein: CASLQDLFYEQYF. In nucleotides, the CDR3 is TGTGCCAGCTTACAGGACCTTTTTTACGAGCAGTACTTC.

CDR3 sequence reads: CASGLVNSNYGYTF. The DNA of the CDR3 is TGTGCTAGTGGTTTGGTAAACAGTAACTATGGCTACACCTTC. The chain couples TRBV12-5 to TRBJ1-2; D is uncertain. The ends were cut back, 0 bases at V and 1 base at J, with 6 bases in the middle. CDR3 size: 14 residues. The germline V gene encodes CDR1 LGHNT and CDR2 FRNRAP.

The chain carries TRBV4-1 and TRBJ1-1; 10 positions match TRBD1. With V trimmed by 0 bases and J by 5 bases, 3 bases remained unmatched. Germline assignment: CDR1 MGHRA and CDR2 YSYEKL. CDR3 length equals 15 residues. The CDR3 here is CASSQDGQGGTEAFF. The DNA for the CDR3 is TGCGCCAGCAGCCAAGATGGACAGGGGGGGACTGAAGCTTTCTTT.